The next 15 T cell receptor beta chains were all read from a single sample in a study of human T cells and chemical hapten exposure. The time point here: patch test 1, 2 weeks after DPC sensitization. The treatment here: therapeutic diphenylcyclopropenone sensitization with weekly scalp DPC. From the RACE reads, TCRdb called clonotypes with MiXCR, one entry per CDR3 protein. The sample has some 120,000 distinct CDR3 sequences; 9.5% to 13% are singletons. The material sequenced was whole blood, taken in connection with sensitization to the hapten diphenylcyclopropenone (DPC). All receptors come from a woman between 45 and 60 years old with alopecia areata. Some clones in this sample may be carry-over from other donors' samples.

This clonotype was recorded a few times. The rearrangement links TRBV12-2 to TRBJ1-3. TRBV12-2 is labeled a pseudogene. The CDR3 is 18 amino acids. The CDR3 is CASRFRTAYLHSGNTIYF. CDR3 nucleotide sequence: TGTGCAAGTCGCTTCCGAACAGCCTACCTCCACTCTGGAAACACCATATATTTT.

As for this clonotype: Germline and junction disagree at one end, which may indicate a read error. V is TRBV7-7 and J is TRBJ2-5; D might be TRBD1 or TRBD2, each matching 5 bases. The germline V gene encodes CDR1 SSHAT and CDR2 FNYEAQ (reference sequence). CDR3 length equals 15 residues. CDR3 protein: CASSLAGTRLETQYF. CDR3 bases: TGTGCTAGCAGCTTGGCTGGGACGAGGTTGGAGACCCAGTACTTC.

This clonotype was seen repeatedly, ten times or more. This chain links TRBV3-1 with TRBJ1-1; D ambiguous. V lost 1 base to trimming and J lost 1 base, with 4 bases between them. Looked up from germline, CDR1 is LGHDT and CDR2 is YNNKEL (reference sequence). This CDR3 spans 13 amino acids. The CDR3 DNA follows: TGTGCCAGCAGCCAAGGCAGGAACACTGAAGCTTTCTTT. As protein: CASSQGRNTEAFF.

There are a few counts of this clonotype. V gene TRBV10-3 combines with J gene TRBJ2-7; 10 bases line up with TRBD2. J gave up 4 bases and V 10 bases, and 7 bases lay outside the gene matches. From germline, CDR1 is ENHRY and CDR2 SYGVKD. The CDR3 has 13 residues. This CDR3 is CATGVAGGYEQYF. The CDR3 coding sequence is TGTGCCACAGGGGTAGCGGGAGGATACGAGCAGTACTTC.

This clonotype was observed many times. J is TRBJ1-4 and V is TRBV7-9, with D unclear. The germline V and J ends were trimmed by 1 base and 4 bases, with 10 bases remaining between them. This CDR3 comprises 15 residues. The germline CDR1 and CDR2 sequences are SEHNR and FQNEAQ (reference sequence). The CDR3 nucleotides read TGTGCCAGCAGCTTAGGCGTTGGGCGTAATGAAAAACTGTTTTTT. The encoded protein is CASSLGVGRNEKLFF.

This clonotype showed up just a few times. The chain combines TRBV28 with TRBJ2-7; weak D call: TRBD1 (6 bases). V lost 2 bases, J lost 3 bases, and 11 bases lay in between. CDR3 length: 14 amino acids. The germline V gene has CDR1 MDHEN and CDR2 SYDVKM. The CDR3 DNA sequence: TGTGCCAGCAGTTTACGACAAGGGGGCTACGAGCAGTACTTC. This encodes CASSLRQGGYEQYF.

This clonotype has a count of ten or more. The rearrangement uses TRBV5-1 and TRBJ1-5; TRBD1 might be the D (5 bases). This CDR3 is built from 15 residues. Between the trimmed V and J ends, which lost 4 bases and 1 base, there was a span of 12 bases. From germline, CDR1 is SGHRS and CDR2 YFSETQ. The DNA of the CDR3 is TGCGCCAGCAGCCCCCACGGGGGAAGCAATCAGCCCCAGCATTTT. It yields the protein CASSPHGGSNQPQHF.

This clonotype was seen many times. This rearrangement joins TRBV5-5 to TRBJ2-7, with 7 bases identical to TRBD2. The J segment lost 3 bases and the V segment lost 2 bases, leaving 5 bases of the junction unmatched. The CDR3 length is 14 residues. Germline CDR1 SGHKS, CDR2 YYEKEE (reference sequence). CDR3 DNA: TGTGCCAGCAGCTTCTCTAGCGGAGGCTACGAGCAGTACTTC. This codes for CASSFSSGGYEQYF.

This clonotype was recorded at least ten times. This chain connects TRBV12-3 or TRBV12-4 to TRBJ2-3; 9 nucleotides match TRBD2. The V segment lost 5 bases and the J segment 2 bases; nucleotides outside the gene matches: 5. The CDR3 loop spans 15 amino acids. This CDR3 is CASSTTSGNTDTQYF. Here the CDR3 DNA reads TGTGCCAGCAGTACGACTAGCGGTAACACAGATACGCAGTATTTT.

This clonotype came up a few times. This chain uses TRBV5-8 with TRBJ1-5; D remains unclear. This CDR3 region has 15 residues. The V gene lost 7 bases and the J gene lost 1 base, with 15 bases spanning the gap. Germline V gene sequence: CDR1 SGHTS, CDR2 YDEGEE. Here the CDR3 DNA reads TGTGCCAGCGGTACCTGGGGATTGAGCAATCAGCCCCAGCATTTT. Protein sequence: CASGTWGLSNQPQHF. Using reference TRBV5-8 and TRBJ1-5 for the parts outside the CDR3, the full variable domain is EAGVTQSPTHLIKTRGQQATLRCSPISGHTSVYWYQQALGLGLQFLLWYDEGEERNRGNFPPRFSGRQFPNYSSELNVNALELEDSALYLCASGTWGLSNQPQHFGDGTRLSIL.

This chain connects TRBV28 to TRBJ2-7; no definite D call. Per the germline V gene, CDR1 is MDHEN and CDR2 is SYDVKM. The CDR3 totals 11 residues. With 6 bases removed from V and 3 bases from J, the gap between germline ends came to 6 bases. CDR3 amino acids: CASRVFYEQYF. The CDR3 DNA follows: TGTGCCAGCAGGGTCTTCTACGAGCAGTACTTC. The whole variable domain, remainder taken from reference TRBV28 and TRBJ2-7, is DVKVTQSSRYLVKRTGEKVFLECVQDMDHENMFWYRQDPGLGLRLIYFSYDVKMKEKGDIPEGYSVSREKKERFSLILESASTNQTSMYLCASRVFYEQYFGPGTRLTVT.

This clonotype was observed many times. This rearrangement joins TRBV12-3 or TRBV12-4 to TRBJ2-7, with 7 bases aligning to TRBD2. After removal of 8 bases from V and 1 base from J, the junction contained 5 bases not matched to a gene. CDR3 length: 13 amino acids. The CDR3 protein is CASAPGLSYEQYF. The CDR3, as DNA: TGTGCCAGCGCTCCGGGACTATCCTACGAGCAGTACTTC.

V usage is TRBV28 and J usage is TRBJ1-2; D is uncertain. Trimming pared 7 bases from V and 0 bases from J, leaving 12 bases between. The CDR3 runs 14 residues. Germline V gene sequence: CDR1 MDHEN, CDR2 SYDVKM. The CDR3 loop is CASTSGGTNYGYTF. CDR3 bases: TGTGCCAGCACGTCGGGCGGAACTAACTATGGCTACACCTTC.

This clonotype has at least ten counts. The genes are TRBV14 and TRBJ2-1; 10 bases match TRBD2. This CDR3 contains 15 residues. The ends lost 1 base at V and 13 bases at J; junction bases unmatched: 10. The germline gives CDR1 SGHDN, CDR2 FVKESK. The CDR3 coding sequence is TGTGCCAGCAGCCAAGCAGGAAGCGGGGGGGCGAAACAGTTCTTC. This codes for CASSQAGSGGAKQFF.

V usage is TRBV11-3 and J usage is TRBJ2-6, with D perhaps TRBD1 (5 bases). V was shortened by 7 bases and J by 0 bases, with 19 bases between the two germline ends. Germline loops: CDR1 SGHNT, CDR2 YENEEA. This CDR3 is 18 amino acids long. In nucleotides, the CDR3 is TGTGCCAGCAATTCCCTCCCGGACAAATACTCTGGGGCCAACGTCCTGACTTTC. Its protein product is CASNSLPDKYSGANVLTF.